This TCR beta chain was identified in a study of radiation and T cells in renal cell carcinoma. The protocol was immunoSEQ multiplex PCR, while the TCRdb copy is restricted to in-frame clones and leaves out a portion. The table includes tens of thousands of clones, less than 90% detected once. With V trimmed by 2 bases and J by 3 bases, 6 bases remained unmatched. CDR1 is SGDLS and CDR2 is YYNGEE in the germline V gene. The CDR3 loop spans 16 amino acids. As for time point: blood 4 weeks post-SBRT, at nephrectomy. Treatment here: 15 Gy SBRT to primary tumor, nephrectomy 4 weeks later. The rearrangement links TRBV9 to TRBJ2-3, with 10 bases that match TRBD1. This receptor was taken from a woman aged 55-75 years with renal cell carcinoma. Sequencing used blood, obtained from a patient whose treatment included radiotherapy and nephrectomy. The CDR3 region is CASSVSGQGSTDTQYF. The DNA for the CDR3 is TGTGCCAGCAGCGTTTCGGGACAGGGGTCGACAGATACGCAGTATTTT.